This T cell receptor (beta chain) was sequenced for a study of T cell changes during pregnancy in multiple sclerosis. The CDR3 has 14 amino acids. Per the germline V gene, CDR1 is SQVTM and CDR2 is ANQGSEA. V lost 0 bases to trimming and J lost 7 bases, with 15 bases between them. TCRdb keeps only in-frame clones here, not all; method: immunoSEQ multiplex PCR. This table holds about 98,000 clones, about 91% found once. The specimen comprised peripheral blood, sampled after pregnancy. The sequence was obtained from a female donor in good health, enrolled as a control in a pregnancy study. The chain recombines TRBV29-1 with TRBJ1-1; D may be TRBD1 (6 bases). The CDR3 nucleotides are TGCAGCGTTGAAGATATGAGGGGGACCGGTGAAGCTTTCTTT. Its protein is CSVEDMRGTGEAFF.